The 25 T cell receptor beta chains given below trace back to one sample, sequenced in a study of blood T cell repertoires in COVID-19. Method: immunoSEQ multiplex PCR; TCRdb's copy keeps in-frame clones and lacks some. The table lists almost 300,000 clones, about 88% of them singletons. Material: peripheral blood. These receptors came from an older man with acute or convalescent COVID-19.

V gene TRBV7-9 combines with J gene TRBJ2-3, with D perhaps TRBD1 (6 bases). CDR3 size: 13 residues. Germline V gene lookup returns CDR1 SEHNR and CDR2 FQNEAQ (reference sequence). Trimming took 5 bases from V and 1 from J, leaving 7 bases between them. The CDR3 region is CASSRTGTDTQYF. In DNA, the CDR3 is TGTGCCAGCAGCCGGACAGGCACAGATACGCAGTATTTT.

The chain recombines TRBV27 with TRBJ2-7; 7 bases align to TRBD1. Per germline, CDR1 MNHEY and CDR2 SMNVEV (reference sequence). The V gene end was trimmed by 7 bases and the J gene end by 0 bases; junction bases not matched to a gene: 3. The CDR3 loop spans 13 amino acids. In nucleotides, the CDR3 is TGTGCCAGCAAAGGGACAGCCTCCTACGAGCAGTACTTC. Protein: CASKGTASYEQYF.

V is TRBV16 and J is TRBJ2-3; TRBD2 matches at 9 bases. V lost 4 bases and J lost 5; bases outside the gene matches: 7. CDR3 length: 15 amino acids. Germline V gene data show CDR1 as KGHSY and CDR2 as FQNENV. This CDR3 reads CASSRRGGAEDTQYF. The CDR3 nucleotides read TGTGCCAGCAGCCGGCGCGGGGGGGCTGAAGATACGCAGTATTTT.

Concerning this clone itself: This specimen includes other DNA sequences encoding the same CDR3. The genes are TRBV5-4 and TRBJ2-7, with 11 bases identical to TRBD1. This CDR3 region has 15 residues. V shed 4 bases and J 0 bases; nucleotides not matched to a gene: 3. The germline V gene encodes CDR1 SGHNT and CDR2 YYREEE (reference sequence). Here the CDR3 reads CASSTGQGASYEQYF. As DNA, the CDR3 is TGTGCCAGCAGCACTGGACAGGGGGCCTCCTACGAGCAGTACTTC.

The gene calls are TRBV4-3 and TRBJ1-2, with 8 bases lining up with TRBD1. J lost 6 bases, V lost 6 bases, and 9 bases had no gene match. Germline CDR1 reads LGHNA; CDR2 reads YSLEER. The CDR3 runs to 14 residues. The CDR3 region has the DNA TGCGCCAGCAGACAGGACAGGGTTATGGATGGCTACACCTTC. This encodes CASRQDRVMDGYTF.

The chain uses TRBV2 and TRBJ2-7, with TRBD1 matching over 9 bases. Germline V lookup: CDR1 SNHLY, CDR2 FYNNEI. The CDR3 covers 18 residues. V was clipped by 7 bases and J by 2 bases; unmatched bases: 18. As DNA, the CDR3 is TGTGCCAGCACCCCGGGACAGGGACTTTCTGGGGTTACCTACGAGCAGTACTTC. Amino acid sequence: CASTPGQGLSGVTYEQYF.

This sequence joins TRBV28 and TRBJ1-2; 7 positions agree with TRBD1. Germline V gives CDR1 MDHEN, CDR2 SYDVKM. CDR3 length: 15 residues. The V and J ends lost 8 bases and 4 bases, in that order; junction bases with no gene match: 13. The CDR3 spells CASSSGTALTYGYTF. As DNA, the CDR3 is TGTGCCAGCTCGTCCGGGACAGCCCTGACCTATGGCTACACCTTC.

The rearrangement uses TRBV5-6 and TRBJ1-6, with D possibly being TRBD1 (5 bases). Germline V gene sequence: CDR1 SGHDT, CDR2 YYEEEE. V gave up 0 bases and J gave up 8 bases, with 15 bases separating them. The CDR3 covers 16 residues. CDR3 region: CASSLGGEGMDSPLHF. The CDR3 bases are TGTGCCAGCAGCTTGGGCGGGGAGGGGATGGATTCACCCCTCCACTTT.

This clone was seen only a few times. This rearrangement joins TRBV7-2 to TRBJ2-2, with a tentative D call TRBD1 (5 bases). In germline, CDR1 is SGHTA, CDR2 FQGNSA. V dropped 5 bases and J dropped 6 bases, with 13 bases sitting between them. CDR3 length: 14 amino acids. The CDR3 DNA is TGTGCCAGCAGCCCGAACAGGATTCCCGGGGAGCTGTTTTTT. Residues: CASSPNRIPGELFF.

This clone was observed once. The chain uses TRBV27 and TRBJ2-4; 11 bases are a match to TRBD2. Trimming at V came to 2 bases and at J to 9 bases, leaving 12 bases not matched to a gene. The CDR3 totals 17 residues. CDR1 and CDR2 (germline): MNHEY, SMNVEV (reference sequence). CDR3 amino acids: CASSLGELAGGNGIQYF. CDR3 DNA: TGTGCCAGCAGTTTAGGTGAATTAGCGGGAGGGAACGGCATTCAGTACTTC.

The chain combines TRBV28 with TRBJ1-5; D perhaps matches TRBD1 (6 bases). CDR3 length: 14 residues. CDR1 MDHEN and CDR2 SYDVKM come from the germline V gene. Trimming took 6 bases from V and 5 from J, leaving 14 bases between them. This chain's CDR3 is CASSIGGAHQPQHF. The CDR3 DNA sequence: TGTGCCAGCAGCATAGGGGGGGCGCATCAGCCCCAGCATTTT.

The chain combines TRBV28 with TRBJ2-7, with a possible D match to TRBD2 (6 bases). This CDR3 contains 16 residues. The V gene's germline CDR1 is MDHEN and CDR2 SYDVKM. Trimming removed 5 bases from V and 4 bases from J, with 21 bases in between. This CDR3 is CASSRTPRREEYEQYF. CDR3 DNA: TGTGCCAGCAGTCGAACCCCTAGGCGGGAAGAGTACGAGCAGTACTTC.

Concerning this clone itself: Other DNA variants within this sample encode the same CDR3. The chain uses TRBV4-2 and TRBJ2-3; TRBD2 might be the D (6 bases). The germline V gene encodes CDR1 LGHNA and CDR2 YNFKEQ. Deletions cut 0 bases from V and 2 bases from J, with 12 bases between. CDR3 length equals 16 residues. CDR3 region: CASSQDPGGYTDTQYF. In DNA form, the CDR3 reads TGTGCCAGCAGCCAAGACCCCGGGGGATACACAGATACGCAGTATTTT.

This chain uses TRBV25-1 with TRBJ2-1; no reliable D call. The V gene's germline CDR1 is MGHDK and CDR2 SYGVNS. Trimming took 2 bases from V and 4 from J, leaving 9 bases between them. There are 14 residues in the CDR3. The CDR3 region is CASSEEVSYNEQFF. The CDR3 coding sequence is TGTGCCAGCAGTGAAGAGGTCAGTTACAATGAGCAGTTCTTC.

The rearrangement links TRBV5-1 to TRBJ2-5; no clear D. Trimming took off 0 bases at V and 3 bases at J, with 6 bases between the two ends. Germline-derived CDR1 and CDR2 are SGHRS and YFSETQ. The CDR3 is 13 amino acids. Here the CDR3 DNA reads TGCGCCAGCAGCTTGGACCAGAAAGAGACCCAGTACTTC. This codes for CASSLDQKETQYF.

V usage is TRBV3-1 (or the pseudogene TRBV3-2) and J usage is TRBJ1-1; 7 bases align to TRBD1. The germline gives CDR1 LGHDT, CDR2 YNNKEL (reference sequence). The CDR3 loop spans 16 amino acids. V dropped 3 bases and J dropped 0; count of bases not matched to a gene: 7. The CDR3 DNA is TGTGCCAGCAGCCATGCTCTGGGGACAGTGAACACTGAAGCTTTCTTT. This sequence encodes CASSHALGTVNTEAFF.

This chain joins TRBV23-1 and TRBJ2-3; D possibly corresponds to TRBD1 (7 bases). TRBV23-1 is classed as an ORF, of uncertain function. The V gene lost 6 bases and the J gene lost 6 bases, with 16 bases spanning the gap. CDR3 length: 14 residues. The CDR3 region is CASREGAESDTQYF. In DNA, the CDR3 is TGCGCCAGCAGGGAGGGGGCGGAATCCGATACGCAGTATTTT.

J is TRBJ2-3 and V is TRBV19, with D possibly being TRBD1 (5 bases). Trimming took off 6 bases at V and 10 bases at J, with 11 bases between the two ends. The CDR3 length is 11 residues. The germline CDR1 and CDR2 sequences are LNHDA and SQIVND (reference sequence). Here the CDR3 reads CASSQQGAQYF. CDR3 DNA: TGTGCCAGTAGCCAGCAGGGTGCGCAGTATTTT. Based on the CDR3 plus reference TRBV19 and TRBJ2-3, the full variable domain is DGGITQSPKYLFRKEGQNVTLSCEQNLNHDAMYWYRQDPGQGLRLIYYSQIVNDFQKGDIAEGYSVSREKKESFPLTVTSAQKNPTAFYLCASSQQGAQYFGPGTRLTVL.

The chain carries TRBV7-8 and TRBJ2-3; possibly TRBD2 for D (6 bases). V was shortened by 2 bases and J by 0 bases, with 15 bases between the two germline ends. Germline values: CDR1 SGHVS, CDR2 FQNEAQ. The CDR3 totals 17 residues. CDR3 protein: CASSLWSAGTSTDTQYF. CDR3 bases: TGTGCCAGCAGCTTATGGTCGGCGGGGACCAGCACAGATACGCAGTATTTT. Full variable domain (rest looked up from reference TRBV7-8 and TRBJ2-3): GAGVSQSPRYKVAKRGQDVALRCDPISGHVSLFWYQQALGQGPEFLTYFQNEAQLDKSGLPSDRFFAERPEGSVSTLKIQRTQQEDSAVYLCASSLWSAGTSTDTQYFGPGTRLTVL.

The rearrangement links TRBV19 to TRBJ1-3; no clear D gene. This CDR3 region has 14 residues. Germline V gene lookup returns CDR1 LNHDA and CDR2 SQIVND (reference sequence). The germline V and J ends were trimmed by 5 bases and 4 bases, with 12 bases remaining between them. The CDR3 DNA reads as TGTGCCAGTAGTCCCCAGGCATCCGGAAACACCATATATTTT. Its translation: CASSPQASGNTIYF.

The chain recombines TRBV7-2 with TRBJ1-4, with 7 bases identical to TRBD1. The V and J ends lost 5 bases and 3 bases, in that order; junction bases with no gene match: 6. Germline assignment: CDR1 SGHTA and CDR2 FQGNSA. The CDR3 contains 15 residues. CDR3 DNA sequence: TGTGCCAGCAGCCAGCGGACAGGCGCTAATGAAAAACTGTTTTTT. This codes for CASSQRTGANEKLFF.

The chain is built from TRBV2 and TRBJ2-5; D may be TRBD2 (5 bases). Deletions cut 2 bases from V and 3 bases from J, with 13 bases between. There are 15 residues in the CDR3. Looked up from germline, CDR1 is SNHLY and CDR2 is FYNNEI. The CDR3: CASSETGFSKETQYF. The DNA of the CDR3 is TGTGCCAGCAGTGAAACGGGGTTTTCTAAAGAGACCCAGTACTTC.

This chain connects TRBV19 to TRBJ1-6, with 10 bases fitting TRBD1. Trimming removed 3 bases from V and 0 bases from J; junction bases left unmatched: 2. Germline CDR1 reads LNHDA; CDR2 reads SQIVND (reference sequence). This CDR3 spans 17 amino acids. The CDR3 bases are TGTGCCAGTAGTATTAGGGACAGGGGCTCCTATAATTCACCCCTCCACTTT. Protein sequence: CASSIRDRGSYNSPLHF. The full variable domain, in which reference TRBV19 and TRBJ1-6 provide the parts outside the CDR3, is DGGITQSPKYLFRKEGQNVTLSCEQNLNHDAMYWYRQDPGQGLRLIYYSQIVNDFQKGDIAEGYSVSREKKESFPLTVTSAQKNPTAFYLCASSIRDRGSYNSPLHFGNGTRLTVT.

The V call is TRBV6-5, the J call TRBJ1-2; D is unclear. Germline CDR1 and CDR2: MNHEY and SVGAGI. V was trimmed by 6 bases and J by 6 bases, leaving 14 bases between them. The CDR3 totals 13 residues. This CDR3 reads CASSPAGMDGYTF. The DNA of the CDR3 is TGTGCCAGCAGCCCCGCGGGAATGGATGGCTACACCTTC.

This chain joins TRBV6-5 and TRBJ2-7, with D uncertain. The V and J ends lost 3 bases and 1 base respectively, with 13 bases between them. The CDR3 runs 15 residues. The V gene's germline CDR1 is MNHEY and CDR2 SVGAGI. As DNA, the CDR3 is TGTGCCAGCAGTTATAATAGCTTGCGGTCCTACGAGCAGTACTTC. Amino acids: CASSYNSLRSYEQYF.